This T cell receptor (beta chain) was observed in a study of blood T cell repertoires in COVID-19. At the level of the study: Samples representing acute and convalescent COVID-19 were sourced from the United States, Italy and Spain.

The protocol was immunoSEQ multiplex PCR, while the TCRdb copy is restricted to in-frame clones and leaves out a portion. The profile shows 180,000 or so clones, around 84% of them singletons. The CDR3 has 13 residues. Trimming removed 2 bases at V and 7 bases at J, with 11 bases between. Looked up from germline, CDR1 is LGHDT and CDR2 is YNNKEL (reference sequence). In terms of age and location, participants ranged from about 18 to 89 years and lived in under 30 US areas. The rearrangement uses TRBV3-1 (or the pseudogene TRBV3-2) and TRBJ1-2; no reliable D call. The TCR originated in a man aged 50 to 60 who had recovered from COVID-19. Sample: PBMCs or T cells enriched from blood (not recorded which). The DNA of the CDR3 is TGTGCCAGCAGCCAATACGGAGGACCTGGCTACACCTTC. This codes for CASSQYGGPGYTF.